This T cell receptor beta chain was identified in a study of blood T cell repertoires in COVID-19. Produced via immunoSEQ multiplex PCR; TCRdb's table is partial and in-frame only. The sample contains about 100,000 clones, around 85% of which appear only once. Germline loops: CDR1 LNHDA, CDR2 SQIVND (reference sequence). The CDR3 extends over 16 amino acids. V gave up 2 bases and J gave up 10 bases, with 21 bases separating them. A single count supports this clone. This TCR was recovered from a human donor in a cohort sampled during active COVID-19. Sequencing used peripheral blood. J is TRBJ2-1 and V is TRBV19; possibly TRBD2 for D (6 bases). The CDR3 bases are TGTGCCAGTAGTATATCCGGCGTTAGCGGCAGTTGGGAGCAGTTCTTC. Protein product: CASSISGVSGSWEQFF.